This entry is about one TCR beta chain. This sample was taken from a study of T cell changes during pregnancy in multiple sclerosis. V was trimmed by 6 bases and J by 1 base, leaving 9 bases between them. The length of the CDR3 is 14 residues. The germline gives CDR1 SGHTA, CDR2 FQGNSA. The table came from immunoSEQ multiplex PCR; TCRdb's copy has only in-frame clones and leaves some out. Of about 100,000 clones listed, 90% to 95% are singletons. The chain links TRBV7-2 to TRBJ2-2, with D perhaps TRBD1 (6 bases). The sample in question was peripheral blood, obtained before pregnancy. This receptor was taken from a female donor with multiple sclerosis, enrolled in a pregnancy study. In DNA, the CDR3 is TGTGCCAGCAGGCTGGGACAGAACACCGGGGAGCTGTTTTTT. It translates to CASRLGQNTGELFF.